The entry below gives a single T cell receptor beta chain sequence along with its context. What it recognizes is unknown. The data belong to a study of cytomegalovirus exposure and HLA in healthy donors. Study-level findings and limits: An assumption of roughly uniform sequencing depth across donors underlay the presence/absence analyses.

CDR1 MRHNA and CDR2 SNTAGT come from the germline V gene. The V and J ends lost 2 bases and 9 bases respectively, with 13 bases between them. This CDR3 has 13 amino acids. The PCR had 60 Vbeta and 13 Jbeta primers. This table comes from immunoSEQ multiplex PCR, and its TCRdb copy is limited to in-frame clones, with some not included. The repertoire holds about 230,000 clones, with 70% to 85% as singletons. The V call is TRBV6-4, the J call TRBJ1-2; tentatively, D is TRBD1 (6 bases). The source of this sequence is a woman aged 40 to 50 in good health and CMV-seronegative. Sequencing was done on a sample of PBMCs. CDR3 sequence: CASSDGGGWSYTF. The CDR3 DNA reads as TGTGCCAGCAGTGACGGGGGGGGCTGGAGCTACACCTTC.